The rows below give T cell receptor beta chains drawn from one sample of a study of glioma-infiltrating T cells after dendritic cell vaccination. Assay: immunoSEQ multiplex PCR; the TCRdb copy retains only in-frame clones and omits some. The data hold 70,000 to 95,000 clones, with 87% observed a single time. The sequencing here drew on blood, taken after dendritic cell vaccination. The receptors stem from a human donor with glioblastoma. Both conserved end residues are part of each CDR3. Fields, in order: V gene, clone size, J gene, D gene, CDR3 DNA, CDR3 protein. D genes are given only for firm matches. Size is stated for part of the rows, as once, few or many counts, or as a class when the clone is expanded.

V gene: TRBV28; clone size: .; J gene: TRBJ2-3; D gene: TRBD2; CDR3 DNA: TGTGCCAGCAGTACCGGACTAGCGGGGGGTGCAGATACGCAGTATTTT; CDR3 protein: CASSTGLAGGADTQYF
V gene: TRBV7-9; clone size: .; J gene: TRBJ1-5; D gene: TRBD1; CDR3 DNA: TGTGCCAGCAGCCAGACAGGGGGGAGCAATCAGCCCCAGCATTTT; CDR3 protein: CASSQTGGSNQPQHF
V gene: TRBV9; clone size: .; J gene: TRBJ1-6; D gene: TRBD1; CDR3 DNA: TGTGCCAGCAGCCCTCGACAGGGGAATTCACCCCTCCACTTT; CDR3 protein: CASSPRQGNSPLHF
V gene: TRBV9; clone size: .; J gene: TRBJ2-2; D gene: .; CDR3 DNA: TGTGCCAGCTCTGAGGCGGGCGCGAACACCGGGGAGCTGTTTTTT; CDR3 protein: CASSEAGANTGELFF
V gene: TRBV7-2; clone size: once; J gene: TRBJ1-5; D gene: .; CDR3 DNA: TGTGCCAGCAGCCCACCAGGGGCCTACAATCAGCCCCAGCATTTT; CDR3 protein: CASSPPGAYNQPQHF
V gene: TRBV29-1; clone size: .; J gene: TRBJ2-5; D gene: TRBD1; CDR3 DNA: TGCAGCGTACTGAATGACAGGGGAGAGACCCAGTACTTC; CDR3 protein: CSVLNDRGETQYF
V gene: TRBV25-1; clone size: .; J gene: TRBJ2-1; D gene: .; CDR3 DNA: TGTGCCAGCATTGGAGGACCCTTGAGCTCCTACAATGAGCAGTTCTTC; CDR3 protein: CASIGGPLSSYNEQFF
V gene: TRBV4-1; clone size: .; J gene: TRBJ1-1; D gene: TRBD1; CDR3 DNA: TGCGCCAGCAGCCAAGAAGGGACAGTCATGAACACTGAAGCTTTCTTT; CDR3 protein: CASSQEGTVMNTEAFF
V gene: TRBV7-2; clone size: .; J gene: TRBJ1-5; D gene: .; CDR3 DNA: TGTGCCAGCAGCTCCCAGGGTAGTGGTCAGCCCCAGCATTTT; CDR3 protein: CASSSQGSGQPQHF
V gene: TRBV29-1; clone size: .; J gene: TRBJ2-7; D gene: TRBD2; CDR3 DNA: TGCAGCGTTGAACTAGCGGGGGACTACGAGCAGTACTTC; CDR3 protein: CSVELAGDYEQYF
V gene: TRBV6-5; clone size: .; J gene: TRBJ1-5; D gene: .; CDR3 DNA: TGTGCCAGCAGTTCCAGACTTAGCAATCAGCCCCAGCATTTT; CDR3 protein: CASSSRLSNQPQHF
V gene: TRBV9; clone size: .; J gene: TRBJ2-2; D gene: .; CDR3 DNA: TGTGCCAGCAGAGGCTCAGGGGACACCGGGGAGCTGTTTTTT; CDR3 protein: CASRGSGDTGELFF
V gene: TRBV7-9; clone size: .; J gene: TRBJ2-7; D gene: .; CDR3 DNA: TGTGCCAGCAGCTTAGTGAGCGTGAGGTACGAGCAGTACTTC; CDR3 protein: CASSLVSVRYEQYF
V gene: TRBV25-1; clone size: .; J gene: TRBJ2-7; D gene: TRBD1; CDR3 DNA: TGTGCCAGCAGTGAATGGGGACAGGCCTACGAGCAGTACTTC; CDR3 protein: CASSEWGQAYEQYF
V gene: TRBV6-1; clone size: few; J gene: TRBJ1-5; D gene: TRBD1; CDR3 DNA: TGTGCCAGCACCCGTGGGACAGGGGAAAATCAGCCCCAGCATTTT; CDR3 protein: CASTRGTGENQPQHF
V gene: TRBV7-2; clone size: .; J gene: TRBJ2-7; D gene: TRBD2; CDR3 DNA: TGTGCCAGCAGCTCACCTGGACTAGCGGGGGCATACTACGAGCAGTACTTC; CDR3 protein: CASSSPGLAGAYYEQYF
V gene: TRBV5-5; clone size: .; J gene: TRBJ1-1; D gene: TRBD1; CDR3 DNA: TGTGCCAGCAGCTTGGTCCCAGGGGGCCTGGGTACTGAAGCTTTCTTT; CDR3 protein: CASSLVPGGLGTEAFF
V gene: TRBV6-1; clone size: .; J gene: TRBJ2-3; D gene: TRBD2; CDR3 DNA: TGTGCCAGCAGTGAACGGGCGGGAGCCGGTGCAGATACGCAGTATTTT; CDR3 protein: CASSERAGAGADTQYF
V gene: TRBV21-1; clone size: .; J gene: TRBJ2-6; D gene: .; CDR3 DNA: TGTGCCAGCAGCGACAGGGGTCCCACTGCCTCTGGGGCCAACGTCCTGACTTTC; CDR3 protein: CASSDRGPTASGANVLTF
V gene: TRBV7-9; clone size: .; J gene: TRBJ2-1; D gene: TRBD2; CDR3 DNA: TGTGCCAGCAGCGAACCCCCTTTGGGACTACGTTACAATGAGCAGTTCTTC; CDR3 protein: CASSEPPLGLRYNEQFF
V gene: TRBV7-3; clone size: .; J gene: TRBJ2-1; D gene: .; CDR3 DNA: TGTGCCAGCAGCCCCGCGGTAGCTGGTGAGCAGTTCTTC; CDR3 protein: CASSPAVAGEQFF
V gene: TRBV15; clone size: once; J gene: TRBJ1-5; D gene: .; CDR3 DNA: TGTGCCACCAGCAGGGACCCCACAGGGACCAATCAGCCCCAGCATTTT; CDR3 protein: CATSRDPTGTNQPQHF
V gene: TRBV5-1; clone size: .; J gene: TRBJ2-5; D gene: .; CDR3 DNA: TGCGCCAGCAGCTGGACTGGGGAGACCCAGTACTTC; CDR3 protein: CASSWTGETQYF
V gene: TRBV18; clone size: .; J gene: TRBJ1-1; D gene: .; CDR3 DNA: TGTGCCAGCTCGTCAAGGGAGAGTGAAGCTTTCTTT; CDR3 protein: CASSSRESEAFF